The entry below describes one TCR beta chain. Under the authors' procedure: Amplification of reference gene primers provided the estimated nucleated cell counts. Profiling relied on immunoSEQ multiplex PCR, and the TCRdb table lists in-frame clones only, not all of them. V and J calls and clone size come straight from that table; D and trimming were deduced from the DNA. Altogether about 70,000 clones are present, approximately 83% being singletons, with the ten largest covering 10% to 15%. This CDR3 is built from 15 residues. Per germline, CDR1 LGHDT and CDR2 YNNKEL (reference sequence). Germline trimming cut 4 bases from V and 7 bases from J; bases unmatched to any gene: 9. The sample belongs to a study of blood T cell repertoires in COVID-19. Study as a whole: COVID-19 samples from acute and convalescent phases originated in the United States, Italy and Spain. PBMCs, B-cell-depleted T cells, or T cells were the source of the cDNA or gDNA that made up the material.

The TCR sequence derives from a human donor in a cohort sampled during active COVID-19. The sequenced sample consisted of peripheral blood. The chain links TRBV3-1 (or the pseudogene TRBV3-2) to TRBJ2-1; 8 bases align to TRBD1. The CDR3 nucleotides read TGTGCCAGCAGCCGACTTCAGGGGGCCAGGAATGAGCAGTTCTTC. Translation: CASSRLQGARNEQFF.